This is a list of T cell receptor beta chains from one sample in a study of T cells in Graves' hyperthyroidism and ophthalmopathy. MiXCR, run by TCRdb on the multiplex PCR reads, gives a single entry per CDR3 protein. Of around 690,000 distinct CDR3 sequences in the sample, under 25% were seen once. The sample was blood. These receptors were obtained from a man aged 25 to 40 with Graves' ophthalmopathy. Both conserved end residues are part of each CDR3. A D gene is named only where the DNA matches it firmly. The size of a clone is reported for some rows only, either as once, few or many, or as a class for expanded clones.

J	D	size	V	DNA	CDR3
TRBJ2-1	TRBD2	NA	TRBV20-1	TGCAGTGCTATTCGGCGGGAGGAGGGGCAGTTCTTC	CSAIRREEGQFF
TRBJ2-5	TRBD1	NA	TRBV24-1	TGTGCCACCAGTCCGGCCGGGACAGGGGGCCAAGAGACCCAGTACTTC	CATSPAGTGGQETQYF
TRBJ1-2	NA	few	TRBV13	TGTGCCAGCAGCCTAGGACAGCCCTACGGGGCTAACTATGGCTACACCTTC	CASSLGQPYGANYGYTF
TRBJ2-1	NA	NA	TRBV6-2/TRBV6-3	TGTGCCAGCAGTGGGGTCAATGAGCAGTTCTTC	CASSGVNEQFF
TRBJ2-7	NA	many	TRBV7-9	TGTGCCAGCAGCGCGCGACAGAGTTACGAGCAGTACTTC	CASSARQSYEQYF
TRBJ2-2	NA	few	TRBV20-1	TGCAGTGCTAGCAGCCAGACCGGGGAGCTGTTTTTT	CSASSQTGELFF
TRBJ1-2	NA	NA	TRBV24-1	TGTGCCACCAGTGATCCCAACCGCGAGGAAGGCTACACCTTC	CATSDPNREEGYTF
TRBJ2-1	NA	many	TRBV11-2	TGTGCCAGCAGCTTAGCGACAGAGGCCAATGAGCAGTTCTTC	CASSLATEANEQFF
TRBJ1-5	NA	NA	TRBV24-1	TGTGCCACCGGTGATGCGGGAGGGAGGATGGGTCAGCCCCAGCATTTT	CATGDAGGRMGQPQHF
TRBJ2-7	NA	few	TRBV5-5	TGTGCCAGCAGCCCTTGGGGCTCCTACGAGCAGTACTTC	CASSPWGSYEQYF
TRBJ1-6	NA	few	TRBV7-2	TGTGCCAGCAGCTTAGTAGCAGGAAATAATTCACCCCTCCACTTT	CASSLVAGNNSPLHF
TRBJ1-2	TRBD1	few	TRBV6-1	TGTGCCAGCAGTTCGCAGACAGGGTCGGTTGGCTACACCTTC	CASSSQTGSVGYTF
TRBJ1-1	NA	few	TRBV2	TGTTCTGGTTGGGGCAGGGCCACTGAAGCTTTCTTT	CSGWGRATEAFF
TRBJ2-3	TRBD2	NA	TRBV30	TGTGCCTGGAGTGGACTAGCGGGTGGGAATACGCAGTATTTT	CAWSGLAGGNTQYF
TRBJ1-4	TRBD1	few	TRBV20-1	TGCAGTGCTCCACCGGACAGGGAAGCAACTAATGAAAAACTGTTTTTT	CSAPPDREATNEKLFF
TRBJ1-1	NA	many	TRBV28	TGTGCCAGCAGTAGGGCTCGGATTTGGACGGAGACTGAAGCTTTCTTT	CASSRARIWTETEAFF
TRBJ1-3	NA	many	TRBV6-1	TGTGCCAGCAGTGAAGCAACGGATATCGGTGGAAACACCATATATTTT	CASSEATDIGGNTIYF
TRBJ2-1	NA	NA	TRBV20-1	TGCAGTGCTAGAGGGGCGGGCAGGAGGGGAAATGAGCAGTTCTTC	CSARGAGRRGNEQFF
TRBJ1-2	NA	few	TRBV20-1	TGCAGTGCTCAAACCGGGACGGACTATGGCTACACCTTC	CSAQTGTDYGYTF
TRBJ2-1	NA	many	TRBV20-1	TGCAGTGCTAACGGGGCCCTAACCTACAATGAGCAGTTCTTC	CSANGALTYNEQFF
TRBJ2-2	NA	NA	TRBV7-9	TGTGCCAGCAGCTCCTTAGTGGGCGGGTCGAACACCGGGGAGCTGTTTTTT	CASSSLVGGSNTGELFF
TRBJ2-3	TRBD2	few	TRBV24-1	TGTGCCACCAGTGATCCCGGACTAGCGGATACGCAGTATTTT	CATSDPGLADTQYF
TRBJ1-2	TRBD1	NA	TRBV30	TGTGCCTGGAGCAGGGGGCCTCCGTATGGCTACACCTTC	CAWSRGPPYGYTF
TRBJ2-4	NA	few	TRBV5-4	TGTGCCAGCAGCTTTGATTCGTTTGGACTTCCTGATCCTAAAAACATTCAGTACTTC	CASSFDSFGLPDPKNIQYF
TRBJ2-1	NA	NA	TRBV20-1	TGCAGTGCTAGCGGGAGAGCCCACTACAATGAGCAGTTCTTC	CSASGRAHYNEQFF
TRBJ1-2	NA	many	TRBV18	TGTGCCAGCTCTCCGAAGGCCAACTATGGCTACACCTTC	CASSPKANYGYTF
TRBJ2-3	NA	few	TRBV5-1	TGCGCCAGCAGCATCCGACAGGCCACCTCAACCTGGGATACGCAGTATTTT	CASSIRQATSTWDTQYF
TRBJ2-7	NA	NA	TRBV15	TGTGCCACCAGCAGAGTGGACACTTACTACGAGCAGTACTTC	CATSRVDTYYEQYF
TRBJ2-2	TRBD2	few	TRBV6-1	TGTGCCAGCACTGTGGGACTAGCGGGAGTAAAGAACACCGGGGAGCTGTTTTTT	CASTVGLAGVKNTGELFF
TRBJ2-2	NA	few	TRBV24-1	TGTGCCACCAGCCGTAGGACCACCGGGGAGCTGTTTTTT	CATSRRTTGELFF
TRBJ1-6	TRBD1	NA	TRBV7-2	TGCGCCAGCAGCCAAGCTTCAGGGGGTAATTCACCCCTCCACTTT	CASSQASGGNSPLHF
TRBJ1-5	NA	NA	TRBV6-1	TGTGCCAGCACCGCTGAGGGGGGGAGTCAGCCCCAGCATTTT	CASTAEGGSQPQHF
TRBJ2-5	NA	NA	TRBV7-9	TGTGCCAGCAGCCCGACGGGCGAGTGGGTGACCCAGTACTTC	CASSPTGEWVTQYF
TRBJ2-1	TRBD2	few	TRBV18	TGTGCCAGCTCACCCGTAACGATAGCGGGTTTCTACAATGAGCAGTTCTTC	CASSPVTIAGFYNEQFF
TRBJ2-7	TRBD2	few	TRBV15	TGTGCCACCAGCAGCGGACTAGCGAATACCTACGAGCAGTACTTC	CATSSGLANTYEQYF
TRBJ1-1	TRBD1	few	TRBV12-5	TGTGCTAGTGGTTTGACCTCCGGGACAGGGACCAACCCGCCAATGAACACTGAAGCTTTCTTT	CASGLTSGTGTNPPMNTEAFF
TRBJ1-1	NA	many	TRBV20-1	TGCAGTGCCCCCGACGGGATGAACACTGAAGCTTTCTTT	CSAPDGMNTEAFF
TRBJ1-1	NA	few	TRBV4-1	TGCGCCAGCAGCCATACAAACGGGTTTCCAGAAGCTTTCTTT	CASSHTNGFPEAFF
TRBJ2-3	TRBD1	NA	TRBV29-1	TGCAGCGTTAGGACAGGGAAGGCAGATACGCAGTATTTT	CSVRTGKADTQYF
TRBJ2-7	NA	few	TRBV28	TGTGCCAGCAGTCTACCGGCGGTCCCCTACGAGCAGTACTTC	CASSLPAVPYEQYF
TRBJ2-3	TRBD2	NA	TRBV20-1	TGCAGTGCCCCGGCGGGAGGGACAGATACGCAGTATTTT	CSAPAGGTDTQYF
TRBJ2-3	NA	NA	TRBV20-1	TGCAGTGCCCGACTACCACCCATCACAGATACGCAGTATTTT	CSARLPPITDTQYF
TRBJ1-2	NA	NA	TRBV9	TGTGCCAGCAGCGATGGGACGGTCTATGGCTACACCTTC	CASSDGTVYGYTF
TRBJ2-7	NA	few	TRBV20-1	TGCAGTGCTAGCGGGGCGCGCTACGAGCAGTACTTC	CSASGARYEQYF
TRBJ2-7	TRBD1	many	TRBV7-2	TGTGCCAGCAGCTCCAGGACAGGGTTCTACGAGCAGTACTTC	CASSSRTGFYEQYF
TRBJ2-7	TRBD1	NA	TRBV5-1	TGCGCCAGCAGCGGGGACAGGGTCTACGAGCAGTACTTC	CASSGDRVYEQYF
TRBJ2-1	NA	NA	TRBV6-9	TGTGCCAGCAGTTCCCTACCGGGACTCAGCTCCTACAATGAGCAGTTCTTC	CASSSLPGLSSYNEQFF
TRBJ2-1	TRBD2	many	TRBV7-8	TGTGCCAGCGTATCCGGGACTAGCGGCAATGAGCAGTTCTTC	CASVSGTSGNEQFF
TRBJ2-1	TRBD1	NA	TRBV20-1	TGCGGTGCAGGCATAGGCCGGGACAGGCACTACAATGAGCAGTTCTTC	CGAGIGRDRHYNEQFF
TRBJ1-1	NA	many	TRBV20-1	TGCAGTGCTAGGCCAAGGAGGGAGACTGAAGCTTTCTTT	CSARPRRETEAFF
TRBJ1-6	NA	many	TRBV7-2	TGTGCCAGCAGCCCAGAGGGCGTAGGGGCCCTCCACTTT	CASSPEGVGALHF
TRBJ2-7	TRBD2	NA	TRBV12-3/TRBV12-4	TGTGCCAGCAGCTATGTAGCGGGAGGGAGCTCCTACGAGCAGTACTTC	CASSYVAGGSSYEQYF
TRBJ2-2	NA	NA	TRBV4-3	TGCGCCAGCAGCCAAAGAGGACGCGCGAACACCGGGGAGCTGTTTTTT	CASSQRGRANTGELFF
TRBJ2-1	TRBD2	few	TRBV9	TGTGCCAGCAGCGAAACTAGCGGAACCTACAATGAGCAGTTCTTC	CASSETSGTYNEQFF